One sample yielded the 20 T cell receptor beta chains listed below, sequenced in a study of T cell responses to AZD1222 COVID-19 vaccine. The protocol was immunoSEQ multiplex PCR, while the TCRdb copy is restricted to in-frame clones and leaves out a portion. The sample carries 150,000 to 200,000 clones, about 92% recorded once. The starting material was peripheral blood, obtained on day 0 of AZD1222 vaccination. The receptors come from an adult in good health.

The V and J genes are TRBV27 and TRBJ1-1, with 7 bases that match TRBD1. Trimming removed 6 bases from V and 1 base from J; junction bases left unmatched: 5. This CDR3 is 14 amino acids long. Germline lookup yields CDR1 MNHEY and CDR2 SMNVEV (reference sequence). DNA for the CDR3: TGTGCCAGCAGATCCGGGACAGAGAACACTGAAGCTTTCTTT. This codes for CASRSGTENTEAFF.

This chain connects TRBV27 to TRBJ2-7, with D possibly TRBD1 on 5 matching bases. The CDR3 has 12 residues. Per germline, CDR1 MNHEY and CDR2 SMNVEV (reference sequence). Trimming removed 2 bases from V and 6 bases from J, with 8 bases in between. The CDR3 is CASSLKGIEQYF. The CDR3 nucleotides read TGTGCCAGCAGTTTAAAGGGGATCGAGCAGTACTTC.

This chain uses TRBV7-9 with TRBJ2-5; D ambiguous. Looked up from germline, CDR1 is SEHNR and CDR2 is FQNEAQ (reference sequence). The CDR3 loop spans 13 amino acids. Trimming stripped 1 base from V and 10 bases from J, with 13 bases between. CDR3 DNA sequence: TGTGCCAGCAGCTTAGGTGACCTTGGGTACCAGTACTTC. It encodes CASSLGDLGYQYF.

This chain connects TRBV10-3 to TRBJ2-1; TRBD2 matches 10 bases. CDR1 and CDR2 from the germline V gene are ENHRY and SYGVKD. The CDR3 has 13 residues. The V segment lost 7 bases and the J segment 10 bases; nucleotides outside the gene matches: 7. The CDR3 here is CAINPGTSDEQFF. CDR3 bases: TGTGCCATCAATCCCGGGACTAGCGACGAGCAGTTCTTC.

The V and J genes are TRBV19 and TRBJ1-2; possible D gene TRBD1, 6 bases. This CDR3 spans 13 amino acids. Deletions cut 3 bases from V and 8 bases from J, with 13 bases between. From germline, CDR1 is LNHDA and CDR2 SQIVND (reference sequence). DNA for the CDR3: TGTGCCAGTAGTATCCTACAGGGTTACGGCTACACCTTC. Amino acid sequence: CASSILQGYGYTF. The variable domain in full, with the rest retrieved from reference TRBV19 and TRBJ1-2, is DGGITQSPKYLFRKEGQNVTLSCEQNLNHDAMYWYRQDPGQGLRLIYYSQIVNDFQKGDIAEGYSVSREKKESFPLTVTSAQKNPTAFYLCASSILQGYGYTFGSGTRLTVV.

The chain joins TRBV6-5 to TRBJ2-7; possibly TRBD2 for D (6 bases). Germline CDR1 is MNHEY and CDR2 is SVGAGI. Trimming shortened V by 0 bases and J by 3 bases, and 15 bases separated the two germline ends. There are 16 residues in the CDR3. Here the CDR3 reads CASSYSTGRIYYEQYF. The CDR3 DNA reads TGTGCCAGCAGTTACTCCACGGGGAGGATTTACTACGAGCAGTACTTC.

This clone was seen just once. The chain carries TRBV7-8 and TRBJ2-3; 9 nucleotides match TRBD2. J gave up 2 bases and V 5 bases, and 11 bases lay outside the gene matches. The CDR3 is 17 amino acids. Germline values: CDR1 SGHVS, CDR2 FQNEAQ. The chain's CDR3 is CASSPRIAGDPTDTQYF. CDR3 DNA: TGTGCCAGCAGCCCCCGGATAGCGGGGGACCCCACAGATACGCAGTATTTT. Using reference TRBV7-8 and TRBJ2-3 for the parts outside the CDR3, the full variable domain is GAGVSQSPRYKVAKRGQDVALRCDPISGHVSLFWYQQALGQGPEFLTYFQNEAQLDKSGLPSDRFFAERPEGSVSTLKIQRTQQEDSAVYLCASSPRIAGDPTDTQYFGPGTRLTVL.

The chain has TRBV7-3 and TRBJ2-1, with 9 bases that match TRBD2. The ends lost 2 bases at V and 4 bases at J; junction bases unmatched: 0. The CDR3 consists of 14 residues. From germline, CDR1 is SGHTA and CDR2 FQGTGA. The CDR3 loop is CASSLLAGYNEQFF. DNA for the CDR3: TGTGCCAGCAGCTTACTAGCGGGGTACAATGAGCAGTTCTTC.

The chain joins TRBV30 to TRBJ1-5, with TRBD1 matching 7 bases. V was clipped by 7 bases and J by 7 bases; unmatched bases: 19. Germline CDR1 GTSNPN, CDR2 SVGIG (reference sequence). This CDR3 is 16 amino acids long. The CDR3 here is CASPQRVGGEEQPQHF. The CDR3, as DNA: TGTGCCTCCCCCCAACGGGTAGGGGGCGAGGAGCAGCCCCAGCATTTT. Looking up the rest from reference TRBV30 and TRBJ1-5 gives the full variable domain: SQTIHQWPATLVQPVGSPLSLECTVEGTSNPNLYWYRQAAGRGLQLLFYSVGIGQISSEVPQNLSASRPQDRQFILSSKKLLLSDSGFYLCASPQRVGGEEQPQHFGDGTRLSIL.

The chain joins TRBV19 to TRBJ2-5, with D perhaps TRBD1 or TRBD2 (5 bases each). V dropped 10 bases and J dropped 3 bases, with 21 bases sitting between them. The CDR3 loop spans 15 amino acids. Germline V gene lookup returns CDR1 LNHDA and CDR2 SQIVND (reference sequence). The CDR3 sequence: CATKWAALGEETQYF. CDR3 coding DNA: TGTGCCACGAAATGGGCAGCCTTGGGGGAAGAGACCCAGTACTTC.

V and J are TRBV19 and TRBJ1-6; the D gene is possibly TRBD1 (6 bases). The V end was cut by 6 bases, the J end by 5 bases, with 11 bases between. Germline CDR1 is LNHDA and CDR2 is SQIVND (reference sequence). This CDR3 region has 14 residues. CDR3 coding DNA: TGTGCCAGTAGCACCCGGACAGATAATTCACCCCTCCACTTT. Protein sequence: CASSTRTDNSPLHF.

The rearrangement joins TRBV10-2 to TRBJ2-7; TRBD2 matches at 7 bases. This CDR3 contains 15 residues. With 2 bases clipped from V and 4 bases from J, the junction kept 8 bases outside the gene matches. Per germline, CDR1 WSHSY and CDR2 SAAADI. CDR3 nucleotides: TGCGCCAGCAGTGAGGCCGGGGACTACTTGTACGAGCAGTACTTC. Protein: CASSEAGDYLYEQYF.

The CDR3 DNA sequence: TGTGCCAGCAGTGGCGGACTTCCCGCCGTGACCGGGGAGCTGTTTTTT. Its translation is CASSGGLPAVTGELFF. The chain links TRBV3-1 (or the pseudogene TRBV3-2) to TRBJ2-2, with D perhaps TRBD2 (5 bases). CDR1 LGHDT and CDR2 YNNKEL come from the germline V gene (reference sequence). V was shortened by 6 bases and J by 5 bases, with 19 bases between the two germline ends. This CDR3 is built from 16 residues.

V and J are TRBV3-1 (or the pseudogene TRBV3-2) and TRBJ1-2; a weak D match, TRBD1 (5 bases). The CDR3 extends over 19 amino acids. Germline V gene sequence: CDR1 LGHDT, CDR2 YNNKEL (reference sequence). Trimming removed 2 bases from V and 2 bases from J, with 24 bases in between. CDR3 loop: CASSQRGGVLALRNYGYTF. The DNA of the CDR3 is TGTGCCAGCAGCCAACGGGGGGGGGTGCTTGCACTCCGGAACTATGGCTACACCTTC.

This chain uses TRBV14 with TRBJ1-1; tentatively, D is TRBD1 (5 bases). The V and J ends lost 4 bases and 5 bases respectively, with 11 bases between them. Germline CDR1 is SGHDN and CDR2 is FVKESK. This CDR3 comprises 13 residues. This CDR3 reads CASSRQGLTEAFF. The CDR3 DNA sequence: TGTGCCAGCAGCCGCCAGGGTTTGACTGAAGCTTTCTTT.

The genes are TRBV5-4 and TRBJ2-5; 8 nucleotides agree with TRBD2. V trimming: 6 bases; J trimming: 4 bases; junction bases outside the gene matches: 11. Germline assignment: CDR1 SGHNT and CDR2 YYREEE (reference sequence). The CDR3 consists of 15 residues. The CDR3 region has the DNA TGTGCCAGCAACATCGGGGGGGCGGGGGGAGAGACCCAGTACTTC. Amino acids: CASNIGGAGGETQYF.

The V and J genes are TRBV27 and TRBJ1-6; no definite D call. Trimming took off 0 bases at V and 13 bases at J, with 10 bases between the two ends. The CDR3 is 13 residues long. Looked up from germline, CDR1 is MNHEY and CDR2 is SMNVEV (reference sequence). The CDR3 spells CASSLSELKPLHF. The CDR3 coding sequence is TGTGCCAGCAGTTTATCGGAGTTGAAGCCCCTCCACTTT.

CDR3 loop: CASSSLVRAFF. The CDR3, as DNA: TGTGCCAGCAGCTCCCTAGTGAGAGCTTTCTTT. This chain connects TRBV7-2 to TRBJ1-1, with D unclear. CDR1 SGHTA and CDR2 FQGNSA come from the germline V gene. This CDR3 spans 11 amino acids. V lost 4 bases and J lost 10, with 10 bases in between.

Remarks on this clone: Other DNA sequences within the sample encode an identical CDR3. This chain connects TRBV6-5 to TRBJ1-5; D not certain. CDR1 and CDR2 from the germline V gene are MNHEY and SVGAGI. Trimming took 0 bases from V and 0 from J, leaving 6 bases between them. The CDR3 extends over 15 amino acids. CDR3 loop: CASSYSTHSNQPQHF. The CDR3 DNA reads TGTGCCAGCAGTTACTCGACCCATAGCAATCAGCCCCAGCATTTT.

The chain employs TRBV23-1 and TRBJ1-5; D remains ambiguous. TRBV23-1 is an ORF, and what it does is uncertain. This CDR3 has 16 residues. Trimming stripped 0 bases from V and 1 base from J, with 10 bases between. CDR3 sequence: CASSQSTLSSNQPQHF. CDR3 nucleotide sequence: TGCGCCAGCAGTCAATCGACGCTCTCGAGCAATCAGCCCCAGCATTTT.